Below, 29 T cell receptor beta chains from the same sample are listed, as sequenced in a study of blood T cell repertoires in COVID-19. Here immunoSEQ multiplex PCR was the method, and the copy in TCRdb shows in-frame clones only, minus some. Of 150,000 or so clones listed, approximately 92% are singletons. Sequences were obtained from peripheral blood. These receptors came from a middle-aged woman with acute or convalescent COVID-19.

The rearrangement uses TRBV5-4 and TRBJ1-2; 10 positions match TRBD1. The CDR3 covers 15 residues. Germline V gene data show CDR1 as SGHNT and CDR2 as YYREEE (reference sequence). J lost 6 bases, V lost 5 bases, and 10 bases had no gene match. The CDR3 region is CASSGPGQGSDGYTF. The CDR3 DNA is TGTGCCAGCAGTGGTCCGGGACAGGGGTCTGATGGCTACACCTTC.

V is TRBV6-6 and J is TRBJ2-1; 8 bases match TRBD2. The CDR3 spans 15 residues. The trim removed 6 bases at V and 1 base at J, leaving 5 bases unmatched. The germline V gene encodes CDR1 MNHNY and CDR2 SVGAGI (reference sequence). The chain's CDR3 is CASSQREGSYNEQFF. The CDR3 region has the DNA TGTGCCAGCAGCCAACGGGAGGGATCCTACAATGAGCAGTTCTTC.

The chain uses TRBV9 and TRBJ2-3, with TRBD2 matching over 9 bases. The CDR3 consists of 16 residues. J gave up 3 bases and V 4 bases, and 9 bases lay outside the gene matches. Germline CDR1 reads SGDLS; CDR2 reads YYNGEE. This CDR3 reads CASSFDGTSLTDTQYF. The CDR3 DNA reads TGTGCCAGCAGCTTCGACGGGACTAGCCTTACAGATACGCAGTATTTT. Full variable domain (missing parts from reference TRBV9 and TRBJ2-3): DSGVTQTPKHLITATGQRVTLRCSPRSGDLSVYWYQQSLDQGLQFLIQYYNGEERAKGNILERFSAQQFPDLHSELNLSSLELGDSALYFCASSFDGTSLTDTQYFGPGTRLTVL.

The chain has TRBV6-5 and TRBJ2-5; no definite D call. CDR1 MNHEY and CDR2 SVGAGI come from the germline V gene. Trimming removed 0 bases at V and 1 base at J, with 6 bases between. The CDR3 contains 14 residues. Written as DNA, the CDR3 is TGTGCCAGCAGTTACTCGGAGACCCAAGAGACCCAGTACTTC. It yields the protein CASSYSETQETQYF.

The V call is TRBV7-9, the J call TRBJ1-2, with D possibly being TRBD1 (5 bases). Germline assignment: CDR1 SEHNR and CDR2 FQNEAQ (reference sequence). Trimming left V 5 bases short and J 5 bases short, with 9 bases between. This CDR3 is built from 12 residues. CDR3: CASSQTDYGYTF. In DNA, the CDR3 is TGTGCCAGCAGCCAGACAGATTATGGCTACACCTTC. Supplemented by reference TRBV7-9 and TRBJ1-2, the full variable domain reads DTGVSQNPRHKITKRGQNVTFRCDPISEHNRLYWYRQTLGQGPEFLTYFQNEAQLEKSRLLSDRFSAERPKGSFSTLEIQRTEQGDSAMYLCASSQTDYGYTFGSGTRLTVV.

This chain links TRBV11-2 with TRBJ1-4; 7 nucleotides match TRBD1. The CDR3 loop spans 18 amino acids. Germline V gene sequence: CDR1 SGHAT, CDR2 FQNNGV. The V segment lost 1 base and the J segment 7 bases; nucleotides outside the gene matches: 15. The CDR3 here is CASSLAPPTTGSGEKLFF. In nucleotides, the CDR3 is TGTGCCAGCAGCTTAGCTCCCCCAACGACAGGGAGCGGTGAAAAACTGTTTTTT.

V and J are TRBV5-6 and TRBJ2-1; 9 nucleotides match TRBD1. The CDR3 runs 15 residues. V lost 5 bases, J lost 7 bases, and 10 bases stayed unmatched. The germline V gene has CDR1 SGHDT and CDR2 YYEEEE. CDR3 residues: CASSHRDRDRNEQFF. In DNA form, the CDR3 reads TGTGCCAGCAGTCATCGGGACAGGGATAGGAATGAGCAGTTCTTC.

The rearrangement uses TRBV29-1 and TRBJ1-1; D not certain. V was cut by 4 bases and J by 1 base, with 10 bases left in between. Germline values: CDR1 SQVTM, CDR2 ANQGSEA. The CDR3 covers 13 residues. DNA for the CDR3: TGCAGCGTTGGCCGGGGTGCGAACACTGAAGCTTTCTTT. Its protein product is CSVGRGANTEAFF.

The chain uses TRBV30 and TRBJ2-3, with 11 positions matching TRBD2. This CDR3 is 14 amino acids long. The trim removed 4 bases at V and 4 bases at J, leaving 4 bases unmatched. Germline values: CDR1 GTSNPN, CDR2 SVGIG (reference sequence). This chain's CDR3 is CAWILAGGSDTQYF. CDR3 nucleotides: TGTGCCTGGATTCTAGCGGGAGGTTCAGATACGCAGTATTTT.

CDR3 loop: CASSQDLGGAQHF. The CDR3 DNA follows: TGTGCCAGCAGCCAAGATCTTGGAGGTGCCCAGCATTTT. The chain carries TRBV3-1 (or the pseudogene TRBV3-2) and TRBJ1-5; D gene unclear. V was pared by 0 bases and J by 11 bases, with 11 bases between. The CDR3 covers 13 residues. Germline V CDR1 and CDR2: LGHDT, YNNKEL (reference sequence).

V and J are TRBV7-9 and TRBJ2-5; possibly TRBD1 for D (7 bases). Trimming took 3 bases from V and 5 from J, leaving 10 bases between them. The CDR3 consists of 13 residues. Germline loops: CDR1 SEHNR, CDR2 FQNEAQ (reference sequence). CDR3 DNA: TGTGCCAGCAGCTTTCAGGGGGGTGAGACCCAGTACTTC. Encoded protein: CASSFQGGETQYF. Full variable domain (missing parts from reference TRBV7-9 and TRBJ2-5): DTGVSQNPRHKITKRGQNVTFRCDPISEHNRLYWYRQTLGQGPEFLTYFQNEAQLEKSRLLSDRFSAERPKGSFSTLEIQRTEQGDSAMYLCASSFQGGETQYFGPGTRLLVL.

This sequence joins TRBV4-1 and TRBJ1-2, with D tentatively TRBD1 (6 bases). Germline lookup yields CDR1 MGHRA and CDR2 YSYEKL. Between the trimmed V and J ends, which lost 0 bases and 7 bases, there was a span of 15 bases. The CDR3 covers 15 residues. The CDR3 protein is CASSQEGGASGGYTF. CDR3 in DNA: TGCGCCAGCAGCCAAGAAGGGGGGGCATCTGGTGGCTACACCTTC.

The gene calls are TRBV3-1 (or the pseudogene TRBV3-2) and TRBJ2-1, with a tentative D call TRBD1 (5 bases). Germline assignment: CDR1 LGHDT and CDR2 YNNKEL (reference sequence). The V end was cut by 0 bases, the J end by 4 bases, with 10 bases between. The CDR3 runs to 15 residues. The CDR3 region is CASSQEGERYNEQFF. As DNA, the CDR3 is TGTGCCAGCAGCCAAGAAGGGGAACGATACAATGAGCAGTTCTTC.

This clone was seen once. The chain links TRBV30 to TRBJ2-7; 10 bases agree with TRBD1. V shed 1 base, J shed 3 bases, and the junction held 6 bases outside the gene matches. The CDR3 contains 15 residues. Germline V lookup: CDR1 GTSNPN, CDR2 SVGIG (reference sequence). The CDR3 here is CAWSASGQGSYEQYF. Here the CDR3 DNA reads TGTGCCTGGAGTGCCTCGGGACAGGGGAGCTACGAGCAGTACTTC.

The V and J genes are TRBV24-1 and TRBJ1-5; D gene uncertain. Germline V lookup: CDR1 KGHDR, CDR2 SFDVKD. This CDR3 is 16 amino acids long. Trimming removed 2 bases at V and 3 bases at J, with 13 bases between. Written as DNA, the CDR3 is TGTGCCACCAGTGATTCCGTTCGAGCTGACAATCAGCCCCAGCATTTT. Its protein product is CATSDSVRADNQPQHF.

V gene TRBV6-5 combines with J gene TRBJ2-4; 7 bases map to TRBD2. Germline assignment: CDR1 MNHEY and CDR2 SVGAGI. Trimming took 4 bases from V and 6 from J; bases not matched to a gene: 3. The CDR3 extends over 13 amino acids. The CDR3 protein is CASSSTSINIQYF. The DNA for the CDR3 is TGTGCCAGCAGTTCGACTAGCATAAACATTCAGTACTTC.

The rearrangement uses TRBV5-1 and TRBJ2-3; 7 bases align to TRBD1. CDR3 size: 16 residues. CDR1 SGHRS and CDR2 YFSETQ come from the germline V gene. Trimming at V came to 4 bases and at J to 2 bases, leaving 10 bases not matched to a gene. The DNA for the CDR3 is TGCGCCAGCAGCCAGGGGGTGTTTGAGGTCACAGATACGCAGTATTTT. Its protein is CASSQGVFEVTDTQYF. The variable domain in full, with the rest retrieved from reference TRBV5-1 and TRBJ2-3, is KAGVTQTPRYLIKTRGQQVTLSCSPISGHRSVSWYQQTPGQGLQFLFEYFSETQRNKGNFPGRFSGRQFSNSRSEMNVSTLELGDSALYLCASSQGVFEVTDTQYFGPGTRLTVL.

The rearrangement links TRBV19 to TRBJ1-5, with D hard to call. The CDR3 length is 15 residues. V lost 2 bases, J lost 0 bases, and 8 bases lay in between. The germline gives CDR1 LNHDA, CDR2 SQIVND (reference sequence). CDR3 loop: CASSITDYSNQPQHF. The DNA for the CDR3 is TGTGCCAGTAGTATAACAGATTATAGCAATCAGCCCCAGCATTTT.

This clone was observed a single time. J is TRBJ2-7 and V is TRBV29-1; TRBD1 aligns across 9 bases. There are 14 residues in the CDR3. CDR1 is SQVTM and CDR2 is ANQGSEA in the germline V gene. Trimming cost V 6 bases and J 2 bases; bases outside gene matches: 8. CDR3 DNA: TGCAGCGTGACCCGGGACAGGGACACCTACGAGCAGTACTTC. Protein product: CSVTRDRDTYEQYF.

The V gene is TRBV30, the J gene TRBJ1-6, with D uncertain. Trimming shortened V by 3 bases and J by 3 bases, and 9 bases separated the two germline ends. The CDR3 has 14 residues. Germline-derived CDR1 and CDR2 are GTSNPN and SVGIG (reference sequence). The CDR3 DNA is TGTGCCTGGAGATCCGCCGGCTATAATTCACCCCTCCACTTT. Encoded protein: CAWRSAGYNSPLHF.

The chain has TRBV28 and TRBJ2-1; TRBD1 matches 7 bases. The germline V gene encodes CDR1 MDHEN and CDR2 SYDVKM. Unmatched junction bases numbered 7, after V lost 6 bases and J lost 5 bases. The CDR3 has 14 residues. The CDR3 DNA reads TGTGCCAGCAGCCAGGACAGGTGGGACAATGAGCAGTTCTTC. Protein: CASSQDRWDNEQFF.

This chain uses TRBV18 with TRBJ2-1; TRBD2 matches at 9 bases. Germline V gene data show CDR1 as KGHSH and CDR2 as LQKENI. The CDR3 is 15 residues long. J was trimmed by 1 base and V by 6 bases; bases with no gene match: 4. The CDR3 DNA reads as TGTGCCAGCTCCCTCCTAGCGGGGTCCTACAATGAGCAGTTCTTC. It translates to CASSLLAGSYNEQFF.

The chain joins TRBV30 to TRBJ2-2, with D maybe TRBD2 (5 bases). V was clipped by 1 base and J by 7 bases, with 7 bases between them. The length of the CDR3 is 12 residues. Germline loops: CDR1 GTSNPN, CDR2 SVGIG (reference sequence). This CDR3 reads CAWSARGGELFF. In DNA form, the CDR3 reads TGTGCCTGGAGTGCCCGGGGCGGGGAGCTGTTTTTT.

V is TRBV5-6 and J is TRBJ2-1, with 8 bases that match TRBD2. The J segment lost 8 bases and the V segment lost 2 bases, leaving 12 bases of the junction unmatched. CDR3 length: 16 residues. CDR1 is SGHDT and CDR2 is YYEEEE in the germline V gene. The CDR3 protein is CASSFRISGDFDEQFF. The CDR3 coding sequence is TGTGCCAGCAGCTTCCGCATTAGCGGGGACTTCGATGAGCAGTTCTTC.

Written as DNA, the CDR3 is TGTGCCAGCAGCCCCGGTTTAGCGGGAAACTACAATGAGCAGTTCTTC. It specifies CASSPGLAGNYNEQFF. The chain joins TRBV11-2 to TRBJ2-1; the match to TRBD2 covers 8 bases. This CDR3 is 16 amino acids long. V lost 5 bases and J lost 3; bases outside the gene matches: 9. The germline gives CDR1 SGHAT, CDR2 FQNNGV.

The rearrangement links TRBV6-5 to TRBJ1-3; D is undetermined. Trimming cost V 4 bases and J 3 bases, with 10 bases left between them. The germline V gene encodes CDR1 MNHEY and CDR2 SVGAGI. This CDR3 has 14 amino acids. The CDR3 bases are TGTGCCAGCAGTTTCCGACACAGTGGAAACACCATATATTTT. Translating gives CASSFRHSGNTIYF.

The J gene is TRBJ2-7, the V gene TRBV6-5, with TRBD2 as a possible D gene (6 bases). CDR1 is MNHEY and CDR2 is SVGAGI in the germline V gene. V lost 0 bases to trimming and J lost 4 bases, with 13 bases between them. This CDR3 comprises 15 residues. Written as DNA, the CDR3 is TGTGCCAGCAGTTACTCTGAGGGACTTTCATACGAGCAGTACTTC. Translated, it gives CASSYSEGLSYEQYF.

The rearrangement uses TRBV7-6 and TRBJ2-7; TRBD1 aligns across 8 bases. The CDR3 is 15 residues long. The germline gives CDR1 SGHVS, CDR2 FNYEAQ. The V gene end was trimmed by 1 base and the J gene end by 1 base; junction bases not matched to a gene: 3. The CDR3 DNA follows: TGTGCCAGCAGCTTAGGGACAGGGCAATCCTACGAGCAGTACTTC. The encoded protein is CASSLGTGQSYEQYF.

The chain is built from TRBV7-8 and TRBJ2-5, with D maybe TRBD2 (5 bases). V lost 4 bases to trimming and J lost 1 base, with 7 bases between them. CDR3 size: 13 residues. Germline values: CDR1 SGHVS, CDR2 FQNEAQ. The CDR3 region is CASSSLAQETQYF. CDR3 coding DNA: TGTGCCAGCAGCTCGCTAGCCCAAGAGACCCAGTACTTC.